Below are 9 T cell receptor beta chains sequenced from a single sample in a study of T cell responses to AZD1222 COVID-19 vaccine. Sequencing was performed with immunoSEQ multiplex PCR; in TCRdb, only in-frame clones are kept and a portion is missing. The sample holds roughly 150,000 clones, roughly 88% seen once. The specimen was peripheral blood, collected 28 days after the second AZD1222 dose. The source of these receptors is an adult who received the AZD1222 COVID-19 vaccine.

This rearrangement joins TRBV6-5 to TRBJ2-3, with D possibly being TRBD1 (5 bases). CDR3 length: 14 amino acids. Germline V gene sequence: CDR1 MNHEY, CDR2 SVGAGI. The ends were cut back, 6 bases at V and 6 bases at J, with 16 bases in the middle. The DNA for the CDR3 is TGTGCCAGCAGCCTGGGGCGCAGATGGGATACGCAGTATTTT. Translating it yields CASSLGRRWDTQYF.

The gene calls are TRBV4-1 and TRBJ2-1; the D is unclear. The germline CDR1 and CDR2 sequences are MGHRA and YSYEKL. The CDR3 is 11 residues long. V was cut by 3 bases and J by 9 bases, with 6 bases left in between. The CDR3: CASSHDFEQFF. The CDR3 DNA follows: TGCGCCAGCAGCCACGATTTTGAGCAGTTCTTC.

The chain employs TRBV19 and TRBJ1-2; no clear D gene. The CDR3 sequence is 15 residues long. Trimming removed 9 bases from V and 2 bases from J, with 19 bases in between. The V gene's germline CDR1 is LNHDA and CDR2 SQIVND (reference sequence). The CDR3 protein is CASMEPRGINYGYTF. As DNA, the CDR3 is TGTGCCAGCATGGAACCGAGAGGGATCAACTATGGCTACACCTTC.

The chain employs TRBV6-5 and TRBJ1-4; D remains unclear. The CDR3 loop spans 13 amino acids. V lost 6 bases, J lost 14 bases, and 19 bases lay in between. The germline V gene has CDR1 MNHEY and CDR2 SVGAGI. Here the CDR3 DNA reads TGTGCCAGCAGGTCAGACCGTAACGGCGCCCTGTTTTTT. This translates into CASRSDRNGALFF.

The chain employs TRBV28 and TRBJ2-3, with unresolved D. Trimming removed 5 bases at V and 0 bases at J, with 15 bases between. The CDR3 is 16 residues long. Germline values: CDR1 MDHEN, CDR2 SYDVKM. The CDR3 DNA reads as TGTGCCAGCAGTCCCGGTATATCGTGGAGCACAGATACGCAGTATTTT. Protein sequence: CASSPGISWSTDTQYF.

V gene TRBV19 combines with J gene TRBJ1-6, with a weak D call TRBD1 (5 bases). Trimming shortened V by 3 bases and J by 12 bases, and 15 bases separated the two germline ends. CDR3 length: 14 amino acids. In germline, CDR1 is LNHDA, CDR2 SQIVND (reference sequence). The CDR3 loop reads CASSMAGRAVPLHF. The CDR3 DNA is TGTGCCAGTAGTATGGCGGGACGGGCTGTACCCCTCCACTTT.

V gene TRBV7-6 combines with J gene TRBJ2-1; TRBD2 aligns across 13 bases. Germline-derived CDR1 and CDR2 are SGHVS and FNYEAQ. This CDR3 is built from 15 residues. With V trimmed by 3 bases and J by 6 bases, 2 bases remained unmatched. CDR3 loop: CASSFTSGGANEQFF. CDR3 nucleotide sequence: TGTGCCAGCAGCTTTACTAGCGGGGGGGCCAATGAGCAGTTCTTC. Full variable domain (outside the CDR3, taken from reference TRBV7-6 and TRBJ2-1): GAGVSQSPRYKVTKRGQDVALRCDPISGHVSLYWYRQALGQGPEFLTYFNYEAQQDKSGLPNDRFSAERPEGSISTLTIQRTEQRDSAMYRCASSFTSGGANEQFFGPGTRLTVL.

The table lists this clone with a few counts. The V call is TRBV6-5, the J call TRBJ1-5; TRBD1 might be the D (5 bases). Trimming stripped 4 bases from V and 5 bases from J, with 12 bases between. Germline CDR1 MNHEY, CDR2 SVGAGI. The CDR3 has 14 amino acids. Written as DNA, the CDR3 is TGTGCCAGCAGTTCCAGGGTCCCCCATCAGCCCCAGCATTTT. Translating gives CASSSRVPHQPQHF.

The V call is TRBV28, the J call TRBJ1-1; D unclear. Germline CDR1 and CDR2: MDHEN and SYDVKM. CDR3 length: 12 amino acids. V was shortened by 8 bases and J by 3 bases, with 10 bases between the two germline ends. CDR3 in amino acids: CASRWSDTEAFF. In DNA, the CDR3 is TGTGCCAGCCGATGGTCGGACACTGAAGCTTTCTTT.